Detailed here is one TCR beta chain. As yet, its antigen is unknown. V lost 4 bases and J 2 bases, leaving 0 bases between the germline ends. The CDR3 has 11 residues. CDR1 is SEHNR, CDR2 FQNEAQ, per germline (reference sequence). Produced via immunoSEQ multiplex PCR; TCRdb's table is partial and in-frame only. Here the sample spans some 21,000 clones, approximately 78% being singletons. These data originate in a study of CD4+ T cells in melanoma. Findings and caveats of the study: CD8+ T cell, macrophage and B cell function reportedly correlated with neoantigen-specific CD4+ T cells. In melanoma, neoantigen-specific CD4+ T cells reportedly differed in differentiation state.

The V call is TRBV7-9, the J call TRBJ1-3; D call uncertain. The source of this sequence is a human donor with melanoma. The CDR3 spells CASSSGNTIYF. CDR3 DNA sequence: TGTGCCAGCAGCTCTGGAAACACCATATATTTT.